This TCR beta chain was found in a study of cytomegalovirus exposure and HLA in healthy donors. Details on this clone: Its antigen is still unknown.

The donors (healthy individuals) were bone marrow donors. At the time of sampling, donors were nominally healthy, though unrecorded immune exposures were likely. Study conclusions and caveats: Some TCR beta chains (more than 150 of them) were listed as cytomegalovirus-associated. Differences between HLA loci emerged in a later analysis of TCR association rates, with DRB1 most and HLA-C fewest.

This PCR relied on a set of 60 Vbeta primers and 13 Jbeta primers. Here immunoSEQ multiplex PCR was the method, and the copy in TCRdb shows in-frame clones only, minus some. The sample shows a few hundred thousand clones, about 83% of them seen only once. The sequence was collected from a girl aged 10-17 years in good health and CMV-seronegative. The sample taken for sequencing was PBMCs.

The CDR3 nucleotides are TGTGCCAGCAGCCAAGTGAATTGGGGCCCCAGCTCCTACGAGCAGTACTTC. Residues: CASSQVNWGPSSYEQYF. V gene TRBV4-2 combines with J gene TRBJ2-7; weak D call: TRBD1 (5 bases). This CDR3 has 17 residues. Germline V gene lookup returns CDR1 LGHNA and CDR2 YNFKEQ. V lost 1 base and J 0 bases, leaving 16 bases between the germline ends.